This is a list of T cell receptor beta chains from one sample in a study of blood T cell repertoires in COVID-19. Assay used: immunoSEQ multiplex PCR; TCRdb lists only in-frame clones, some missing. The sample lists roughly 380,000 clones; approximately 89% were seen once. The specimen was peripheral blood. The receptor set was obtained from a woman between 40 and 50 years old with COVID-19, enrolled during active disease. Each CDR3 is given with its conserved first and last residue. Each record gives: V gene, J gene, CDR3 protein.

V gene: TRBV7-2
J gene: TRBJ1-2
CDR3 protein: CASSLGLGTGKGYTF

V gene: TRBV2
J gene: TRBJ1-1
CDR3 protein: CASRFEEGRTEAFF

V gene: TRBV7-8
J gene: TRBJ1-2
CDR3 protein: CASSDAGVGYGYTF

V gene: TRBV23-1
J gene: TRBJ1-4
CDR3 protein: CASSCIHLGDMFF

V gene: TRBV15
J gene: TRBJ2-7
CDR3 protein: CATSRATGGNEQYF

V gene: TRBV30
J gene: TRBJ1-1
CDR3 protein: CAWFSVKNTEAFF

V gene: TRBV19
J gene: TRBJ1-2
CDR3 protein: CASTPTVSNYGYTF

V gene: TRBV29-1
J gene: TRBJ2-5
CDR3 protein: CSLRTGVRETQYF

V gene: TRBV29-1
J gene: TRBJ1-4
CDR3 protein: CSVARQGVGTNEKLFF

V gene: TRBV5-1
J gene: TRBJ1-6
CDR3 protein: CASSLAVDSWGSYNSPLHF

V gene: TRBV10-3
J gene: TRBJ2-7
CDR3 protein: CAISEWAREGGFSSYEQYF

V gene: TRBV3-1/TRBV3-2
J gene: TRBJ2-2
CDR3 protein: CASSFRARNTGELFF

V gene: TRBV7-8
J gene: TRBJ1-2
CDR3 protein: CASSLLGDSGYTF

V gene: TRBV7-3
J gene: TRBJ1-1
CDR3 protein: CASSLNPVVGTEAFF

V gene: TRBV19
J gene: TRBJ1-1
CDR3 protein: CASSILGQNTEAFF

V gene: TRBV6-2/TRBV6-3
J gene: TRBJ1-2
CDR3 protein: CASSYRAGGDYTF

V gene: TRBV9
J gene: TRBJ2-3
CDR3 protein: CASSAGQAADTQYF

V gene: TRBV4-3
J gene: TRBJ2-7
CDR3 protein: CASSQVMDSGYEQYF

V gene: TRBV27
J gene: TRBJ1-5
CDR3 protein: CASRPGQAPNQPQHF

V gene: TRBV27
J gene: TRBJ2-3
CDR3 protein: CASSLSGGSTDTQYF

V gene: TRBV6-2/TRBV6-3
J gene: TRBJ1-1
CDR3 protein: CASSYGQLLNTEAFF

V gene: TRBV4-1
J gene: TRBJ2-7
CDR3 protein: CASSQYGREDEQYF

V gene: TRBV11-2
J gene: TRBJ2-5
CDR3 protein: CASSRRDKETQYF

V gene: TRBV5-1
J gene: TRBJ2-3
CDR3 protein: CASSPGQGSHLSTDTQYF